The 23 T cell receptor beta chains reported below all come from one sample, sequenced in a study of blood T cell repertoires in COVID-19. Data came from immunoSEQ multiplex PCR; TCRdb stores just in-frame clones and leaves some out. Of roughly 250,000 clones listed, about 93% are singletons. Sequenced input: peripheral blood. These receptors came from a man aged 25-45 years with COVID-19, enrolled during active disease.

In nucleotides, the CDR3 is TGTGCCAGCAGCCAAGCCCCTGGACAGGGGGCTTACACTGAAGCTTTCTTT. Its protein is CASSQAPGQGAYTEAFF. The gene calls are TRBV3-1 (or the pseudogene TRBV3-2) and TRBJ1-1; TRBD1 matches at 11 bases. This CDR3 is built from 17 residues. Germline CDR1 is LGHDT and CDR2 is YNNKEL (reference sequence). V lost 1 base and J lost 3; bases outside the gene matches: 7.

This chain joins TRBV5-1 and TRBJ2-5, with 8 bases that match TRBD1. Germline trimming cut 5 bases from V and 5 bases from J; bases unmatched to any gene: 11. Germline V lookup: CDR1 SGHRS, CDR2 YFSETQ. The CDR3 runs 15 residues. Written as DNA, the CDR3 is TGCGCCAGCAGTGAGACAGGGGCTCATGGGGAGACCCAGTACTTC. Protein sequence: CASSETGAHGETQYF. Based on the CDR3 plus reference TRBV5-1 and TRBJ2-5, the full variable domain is KAGVTQTPRYLIKTRGQQVTLSCSPISGHRSVSWYQQTPGQGLQFLFEYFSETQRNKGNFPGRFSGRQFSNSRSEMNVSTLELGDSALYLCASSETGAHGETQYFGPGTRLLVL.

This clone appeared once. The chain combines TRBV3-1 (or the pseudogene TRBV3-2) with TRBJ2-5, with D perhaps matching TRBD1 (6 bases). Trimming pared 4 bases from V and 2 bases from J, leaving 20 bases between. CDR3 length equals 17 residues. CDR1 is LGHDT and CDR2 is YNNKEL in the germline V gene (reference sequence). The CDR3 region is CASSPNRDKDRQETQYF. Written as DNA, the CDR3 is TGTGCCAGCAGCCCTAACCGGGACAAGGATCGACAAGAGACCCAGTACTTC.

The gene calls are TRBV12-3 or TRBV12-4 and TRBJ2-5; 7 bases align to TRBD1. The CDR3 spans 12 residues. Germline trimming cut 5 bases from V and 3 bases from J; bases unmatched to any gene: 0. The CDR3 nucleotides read TGTGCCAGCAGTCAGGGGGAAGAGACCCAGTACTTC. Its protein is CASSQGEETQYF.

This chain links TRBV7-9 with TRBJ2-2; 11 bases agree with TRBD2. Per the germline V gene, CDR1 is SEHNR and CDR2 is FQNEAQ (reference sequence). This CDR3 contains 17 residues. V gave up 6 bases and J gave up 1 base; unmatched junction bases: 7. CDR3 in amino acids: CASSLGTSGLNTGELFF. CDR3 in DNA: TGTGCCAGCAGTCTCGGGACTAGCGGATTGAACACCGGGGAGCTGTTTTTT. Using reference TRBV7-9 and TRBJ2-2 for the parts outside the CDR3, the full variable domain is DTGVSQNPRHKITKRGQNVTFRCDPISEHNRLYWYRQTLGQGPEFLTYFQNEAQLEKSRLLSDRFSAERPKGSFSTLEIQRTEQGDSAMYLCASSLGTSGLNTGELFFGEGSRLTVL.

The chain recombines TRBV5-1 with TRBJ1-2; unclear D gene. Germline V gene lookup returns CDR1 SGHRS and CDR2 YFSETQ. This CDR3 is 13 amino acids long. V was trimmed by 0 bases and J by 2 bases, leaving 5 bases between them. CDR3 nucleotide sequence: TGCGCCAGCAGCTTGGCGCAGAACTATGGCTACACCTTC. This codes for CASSLAQNYGYTF. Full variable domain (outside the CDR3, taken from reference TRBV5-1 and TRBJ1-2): KAGVTQTPRYLIKTRGQQVTLSCSPISGHRSVSWYQQTPGQGLQFLFEYFSETQRNKGNFPGRFSGRQFSNSRSEMNVSTLELGDSALYLCASSLAQNYGYTFGSGTRLTVV.

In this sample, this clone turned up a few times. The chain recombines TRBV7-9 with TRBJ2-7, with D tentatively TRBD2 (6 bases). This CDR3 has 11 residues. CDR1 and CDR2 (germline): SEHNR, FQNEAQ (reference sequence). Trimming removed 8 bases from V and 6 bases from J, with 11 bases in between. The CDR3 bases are TGTGCCAGCGAGGAGGGTACCGAGCAGTACTTC. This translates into CASEEGTEQYF.

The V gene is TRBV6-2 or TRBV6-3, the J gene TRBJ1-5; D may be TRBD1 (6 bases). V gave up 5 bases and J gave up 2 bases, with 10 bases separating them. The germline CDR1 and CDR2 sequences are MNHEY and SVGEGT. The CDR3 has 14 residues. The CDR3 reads CASSNRDGNQPQHF. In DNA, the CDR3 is TGTGCCAGCAGTAACAGGGATGGCAATCAGCCCCAGCATTTT.

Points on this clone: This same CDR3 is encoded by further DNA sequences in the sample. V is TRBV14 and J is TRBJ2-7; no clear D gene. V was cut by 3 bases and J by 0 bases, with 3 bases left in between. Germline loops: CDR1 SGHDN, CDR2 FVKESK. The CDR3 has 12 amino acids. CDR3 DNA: TGTGCCAGCAGCCAGAGCTCCTACGAGCAGTACTTC. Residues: CASSQSSYEQYF.

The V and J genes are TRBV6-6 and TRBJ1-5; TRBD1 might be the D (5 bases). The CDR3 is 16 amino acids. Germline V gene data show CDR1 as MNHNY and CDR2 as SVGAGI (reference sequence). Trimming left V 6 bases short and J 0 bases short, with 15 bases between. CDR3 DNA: TGTGCCAGCAGCCCCCGAGGAGGGGATAGCAATCAGCCCCAGCATTTT. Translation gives CASSPRGGDSNQPQHF.

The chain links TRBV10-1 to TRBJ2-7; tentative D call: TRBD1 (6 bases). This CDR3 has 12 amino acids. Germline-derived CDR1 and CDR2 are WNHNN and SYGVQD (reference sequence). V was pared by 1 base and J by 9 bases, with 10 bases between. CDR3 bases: TGCGCCAGCAGTGAGTTGACAGGTTCGCAGTACTTC. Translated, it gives CASSELTGSQYF.

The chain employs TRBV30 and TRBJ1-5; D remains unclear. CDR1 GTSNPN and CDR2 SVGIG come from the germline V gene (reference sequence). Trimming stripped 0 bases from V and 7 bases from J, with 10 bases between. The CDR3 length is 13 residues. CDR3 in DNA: TGTGCCTGGAGTGTACGTGAGGAACAGCCCCAGCATTTT. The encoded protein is CAWSVREEQPQHF.

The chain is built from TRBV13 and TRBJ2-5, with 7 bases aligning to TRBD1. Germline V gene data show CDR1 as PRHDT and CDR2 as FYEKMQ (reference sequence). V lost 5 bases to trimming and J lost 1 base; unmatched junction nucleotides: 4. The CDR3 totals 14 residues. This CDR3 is CASSPGDSQETQYF. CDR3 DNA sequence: TGTGCCAGCAGCCCTGGGGACAGCCAAGAGACCCAGTACTTC. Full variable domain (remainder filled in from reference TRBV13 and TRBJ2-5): AAGVIQSPRHLIKEKRETATLKCYPIPRHDTVYWYQQGPGQDPQFLISFYEKMQSDKGSIPDRFSAQQFSDYHSELNMSSLELGDSALYFCASSPGDSQETQYFGPGTRLLVL.

The CDR3 DNA reads as TGCGCCAGCAGCGTTTCCGGGACTAGCGGGGGGCAAGAGACCCAGTACTTC. It translates to CASSVSGTSGGQETQYF. The chain employs TRBV5-1 and TRBJ2-5, with 15 bases fitting TRBD2. The CDR3 contains 17 residues. The junction had 6 bases not matched to a gene; V was cut back by 4 bases and J by 2 bases. The V gene's germline CDR1 is SGHRS and CDR2 YFSETQ. The full variable domain, its missing parts supplied by reference TRBV5-1 and TRBJ2-5, is KAGVTQTPRYLIKTRGQQVTLSCSPISGHRSVSWYQQTPGQGLQFLFEYFSETQRNKGNFPGRFSGRQFSNSRSEMNVSTLELGDSALYLCASSVSGTSGGQETQYFGPGTRLLVL.

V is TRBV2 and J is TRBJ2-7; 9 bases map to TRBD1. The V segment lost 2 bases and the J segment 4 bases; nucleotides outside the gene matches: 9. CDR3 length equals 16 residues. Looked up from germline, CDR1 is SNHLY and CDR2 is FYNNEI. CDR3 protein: CASSESSLQGAYEQYF. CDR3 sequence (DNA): TGTGCCAGCAGTGAAAGTAGTTTACAGGGGGCATACGAGCAGTACTTC.

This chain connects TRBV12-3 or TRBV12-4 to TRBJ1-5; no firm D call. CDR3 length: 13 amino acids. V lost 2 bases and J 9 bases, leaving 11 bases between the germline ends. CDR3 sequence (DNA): TGTGCCAGCAGTTTAATATTAGAGGGGCCCCAGCATTTT. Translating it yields CASSLILEGPQHF.

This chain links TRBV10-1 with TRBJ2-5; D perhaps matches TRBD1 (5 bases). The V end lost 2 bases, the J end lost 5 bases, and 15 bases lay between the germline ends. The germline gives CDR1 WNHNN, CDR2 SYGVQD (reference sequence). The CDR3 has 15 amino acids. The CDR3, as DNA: TGCGCCAGCAGTGAGACAAAAGGGGCCCGGGAGACCCAGTACTTC. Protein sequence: CASSETKGARETQYF.

In DNA form, the CDR3 reads TGTGCCAGCAGTCAAACAGATACGCAGTATTTT. Protein: CASSQTDTQYF. The chain links TRBV12-3 or TRBV12-4 to TRBJ2-3, with D unresolved. The CDR3 has 11 residues. Deletions cut 5 bases from V and 3 bases from J, with 3 bases between.

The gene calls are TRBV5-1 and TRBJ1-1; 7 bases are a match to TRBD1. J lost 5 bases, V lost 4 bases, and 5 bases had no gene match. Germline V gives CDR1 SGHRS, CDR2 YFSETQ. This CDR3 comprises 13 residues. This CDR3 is CASSVGQLTEAFF. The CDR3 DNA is TGCGCCAGCAGCGTGGGACAGTTGACTGAAGCTTTCTTT.

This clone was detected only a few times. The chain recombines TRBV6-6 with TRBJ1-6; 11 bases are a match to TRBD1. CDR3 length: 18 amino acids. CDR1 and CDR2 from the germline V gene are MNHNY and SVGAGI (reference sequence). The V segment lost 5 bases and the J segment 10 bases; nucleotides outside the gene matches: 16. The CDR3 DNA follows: TGTGCCAGCAGTCATCGGACAGGGGGCCTCCCGAGGAGATCACCCCTCCACTTT. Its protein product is CASSHRTGGLPRRSPLHF.

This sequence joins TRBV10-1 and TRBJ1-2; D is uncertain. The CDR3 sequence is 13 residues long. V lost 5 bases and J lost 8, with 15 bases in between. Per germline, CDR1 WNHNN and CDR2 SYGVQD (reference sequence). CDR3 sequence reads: CASSSDGERGYTF. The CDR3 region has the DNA TGCGCCAGCAGTTCGGACGGGGAAAGGGGCTACACCTTC.

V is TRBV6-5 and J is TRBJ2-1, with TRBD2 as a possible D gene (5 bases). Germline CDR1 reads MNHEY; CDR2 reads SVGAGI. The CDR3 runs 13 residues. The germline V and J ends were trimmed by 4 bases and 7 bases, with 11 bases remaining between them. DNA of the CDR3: TGTGCCAGCAGTTCCCTGGACTTTAATGAGCAGTTCTTC. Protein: CASSSLDFNEQFF.

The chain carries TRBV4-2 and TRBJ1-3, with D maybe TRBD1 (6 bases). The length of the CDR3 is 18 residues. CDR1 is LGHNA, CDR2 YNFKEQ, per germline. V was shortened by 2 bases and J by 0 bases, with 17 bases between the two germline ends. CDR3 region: CASSQPQLQGYSGNTIYF. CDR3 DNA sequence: TGTGCCAGCAGCCAACCCCAACTACAGGGATACTCTGGAAACACCATATATTTT.